A selection of T cell receptor beta chains follows, all from one sample in a study of blood T cell repertoires in COVID-19. Sequencing used immunoSEQ multiplex PCR; TCRdb keeps in-frame clones, though not all of them. Altogether 250,000 to 350,000 clones are present, about 90% being singletons, with the ten largest covering about 6%. Sequenced input: peripheral blood. The receptors here all came from a man younger than 35 who had recovered from COVID-19. Each CDR3 is given without its conserved first and last residue.

J gene	V gene	CDR3 protein
TRBJ2-5	TRBV5-4	ASSQNAGEETQY
TRBJ2-6	TRBV15	ATSRQGSLSSGANVLT
TRBJ2-7	TRBV5-6	ASTEGQVGTYEQY
TRBJ1-1	TRBV3-1/TRBV3-2	ASSQDVSEVTF
TRBJ1-1	TRBV12-3/TRBV12-4	ASSFLQGAEAF
TRBJ2-7	TRBV10-3	AIAEIAGARNEQY
TRBJ1-2	TRBV29-1	SVEGTGGRHYGYT
TRBJ2-2	TRBV4-3	ASSPWGQENTGELF
TRBJ2-1	TRBV28	ASSFRGYNEQF
TRBJ2-3	TRBV5-1	ASSLSDGITDTQY
TRBJ1-2	TRBV6-8	ASSIYADRAAYGYT
TRBJ1-2	TRBV5-4	ASRPGGADYGYT
TRBJ2-3	TRBV7-9	ASSLGIAGGQDTQY
TRBJ1-2	TRBV29-1	SVTTGASSGGYT
TRBJ1-2	TRBV29-1	SVLRGQGATSYGYT
TRBJ2-1	TRBV5-1	ASSLGQGRTQF
TRBJ2-5	TRBV4-1	ASSQTRDRVYETQY
TRBJ2-5	TRBV29-1	SVEQFRTQY
TRBJ1-3	TRBV5-6	ASSSQGGNTIY
TRBJ1-4	TRBV19	ASSITGGWREKLF
TRBJ1-2	TRBV20-1	SAIEDRGDYGYT
TRBJ1-4	TRBV20-1	SASEAGVGEKLF
TRBJ2-7	TRBV6-5	ASSKDSYEQY
TRBJ2-1	TRBV7-6	ASSLDQIDEQF